A single sample is the source of the 25 T cell receptor beta chains below, sequenced in a study of cytomegalovirus exposure and HLA in healthy donors. This table comes from immunoSEQ multiplex PCR, and its TCRdb copy is limited to in-frame clones, with some not included. The table includes roughly 300,000 clones, roughly 87% detected once. The sequenced sample was PBMCs. All receptors come from a young woman in good health and CMV-seropositive.

The chain carries TRBV5-1 and TRBJ2-3; possibly TRBD2 for D (5 bases). The CDR3 has 15 amino acids. Trimming stripped 1 base from V and 2 bases from J, with 11 bases between. CDR1 is SGHRS, CDR2 YFSETQ, per germline. CDR3 coding DNA: TGCGCCAGCAGCTTGCGGACTTGGGACACAGATACGCAGTATTTT. This codes for CASSLRTWDTDTQYF.

The chain is built from TRBV27 and TRBJ1-5, with a possible D match to TRBD1 (5 bases). CDR1 MNHEY and CDR2 SMNVEV come from the germline V gene (reference sequence). This CDR3 has 12 residues. The germline V and J ends were trimmed by 7 bases and 5 bases, with 9 bases remaining between them. The CDR3 protein is CASKRGDQPQHF. CDR3 DNA: TGTGCCAGCAAGCGGGGGGATCAGCCCCAGCATTTT.

V is TRBV30 and J is TRBJ1-2; unclear D gene. Deletions cut 4 bases from V and 10 bases from J, with 19 bases between. CDR1 is GTSNPN and CDR2 is SVGIG in the germline V gene (reference sequence). The CDR3 contains 13 residues. CDR3 bases: TGTGCCTGGAAGGGAGGAGCACAGAGTGACTACACCTTC. Amino acid sequence: CAWKGGAQSDYTF.

This CDR3 reads CASSQGPGTWDSPLHF. The CDR3, as DNA: TGCGCCAGCAGCCAAGGACCCGGGACATGGGATTCACCCCTCCACTTT. The gene calls are TRBV4-3 and TRBJ1-6, with D possibly matching TRBD1 (6 bases). V lost 1 base to trimming and J lost 8 bases, with 15 bases between them. The CDR3 sequence is 16 residues long. Germline V gene sequence: CDR1 LGHNA, CDR2 YSLEER.

The chain carries TRBV2 and TRBJ2-5, with 11 nucleotides matching TRBD2. Germline-derived CDR1 and CDR2 are SNHLY and FYNNEI. This CDR3 region has 15 residues. V shed 4 bases, J shed 6 bases, and the junction held 7 bases outside the gene matches. The CDR3 DNA sequence: TGTGCCAGCAGTGCTAGCGGGGGGTTGGTAAAGACCCAGTACTTC. Its protein is CASSASGGLVKTQYF.

The rearrangement joins TRBV29-1 to TRBJ2-3; 9 bases line up with TRBD1. V lost 7 bases and J lost 3; bases outside the gene matches: 14. The CDR3 spans 16 residues. Germline V gene lookup returns CDR1 SQVTM and CDR2 ANQGSEA. CDR3: CSAVPQTGGRTDTQYF. CDR3 sequence (DNA): TGCAGCGCCGTCCCCCAAACAGGGGGCAGGACAGATACGCAGTATTTT.

V usage is TRBV30 and J usage is TRBJ2-7; a possible D gene is TRBD1 (6 bases). The CDR3 covers 13 residues. V gave up 7 bases and J gave up 5 bases, with 18 bases separating them. CDR1 GTSNPN and CDR2 SVGIG come from the germline V gene (reference sequence). The CDR3 sequence is CASSPNRVNEQYF. In DNA form, the CDR3 reads TGTGCCTCGTCGCCCAACAGGGTTAACGAGCAGTACTTC.

The chain recombines TRBV18 with TRBJ2-1, with TRBD2 as a possible D gene (5 bases). The length of the CDR3 is 15 residues. V lost 1 base and J 0 bases, leaving 7 bases between the germline ends. Per the germline V gene, CDR1 is KGHSH and CDR2 is LQKENI. Here the CDR3 reads CASSPQRSSYNEQFF. CDR3 sequence (DNA): TGTGCCAGCTCACCACAGCGGAGCTCCTACAATGAGCAGTTCTTC.

This chain uses TRBV5-1 with TRBJ2-2, with no clear D. Trimming stripped 4 bases from V and 7 bases from J, with 8 bases between. CDR3 length equals 12 residues. CDR1 is SGHRS and CDR2 is YFSETQ in the germline V gene. The CDR3 sequence: CASSPGNGELFF. The CDR3 region has the DNA TGCGCCAGCAGCCCAGGAAACGGGGAGCTGTTTTTT.

The chain combines TRBV7-8 with TRBJ1-2; 9 positions match TRBD1. The germline CDR1 and CDR2 sequences are SGHVS and FQNEAQ. V lost 7 bases and J lost 7; bases outside the gene matches: 10. CDR3 length: 14 amino acids. CDR3 sequence reads: CASTAQQGASGYTF. The CDR3 DNA follows: TGTGCCAGCACCGCTCAACAGGGGGCCAGTGGCTACACCTTC.

This chain joins TRBV11-2 and TRBJ2-7, with D perhaps matching TRBD1 or TRBD2 (6 bases each). The CDR3 has 15 amino acids. Between the trimmed V and J ends, which lost 1 base and 2 bases, there was a span of 12 bases. Looked up from germline, CDR1 is SGHAT and CDR2 is FQNNGV. The CDR3 reads CASSLAHGGTYEQYF. The CDR3 DNA follows: TGTGCCAGCAGCTTAGCCCACGGGGGCACCTACGAGCAGTACTTC.

V is TRBV11-2 and J is TRBJ1-3; D remains unclear. Germline CDR1 reads SGHAT; CDR2 reads FQNNGV. V dropped 1 base and J dropped 0 bases, with 4 bases sitting between them. This CDR3 has 14 residues. The CDR3 DNA reads as TGTGCCAGCAGCTTAGTTTCCTCTGGAAACACCATATATTTT. It codes for CASSLVSSGNTIYF.

A few counts support this clone. V is TRBV5-1 and J is TRBJ2-2; D perhaps matches TRBD2 (6 bases). CDR1 and CDR2 (germline): SGHRS, YFSETQ. This CDR3 comprises 13 residues. The ends were cut back, 10 bases at V and 4 bases at J, with 14 bases in the middle. The CDR3 DNA reads TGCGCCGTTCAAAGGGAGGCCACCGGGGAGCTGTTTTTT. Translated: CAVQREATGELFF.

The chain uses TRBV7-2 and TRBJ2-7; tentatively, D is TRBD2 (6 bases). CDR3 size: 15 residues. Trimming pared 2 bases from V and 3 bases from J, leaving 14 bases between. Germline loops: CDR1 SGHTA, CDR2 FQGNSA. The CDR3 coding sequence is TGTGCCAGCAGCTTACCGGGACGGGAGCTCTACGAGCAGTACTTC. Translation: CASSLPGRELYEQYF.

The chain is built from TRBV15 and TRBJ2-7; 9 positions agree with TRBD2. The ends lost 3 bases at V and 3 bases at J; junction bases unmatched: 3. This CDR3 contains 14 residues. The V gene's germline CDR1 is LNHNV and CDR2 YYDKDF (reference sequence). As DNA, the CDR3 is TGTGCCACCAGCAGCGGACTAGCGAGCTACGAGCAGTACTTC. It yields the protein CATSSGLASYEQYF.

The chain uses TRBV9 and TRBJ1-4; D unresolved. This CDR3 has 15 amino acids. Trimming removed 3 bases from V and 0 bases from J, with 9 bases in between. CDR1 and CDR2 from the germline V gene are SGDLS and YYNGEE. The CDR3 sequence: CASSALTTTNEKLFF. The CDR3 DNA is TGTGCCAGCAGCGCCCTGACAACAACTAATGAAAAACTGTTTTTT.

The chain links TRBV29-1 to TRBJ2-7, with 9 bases that match TRBD1. This CDR3 has 12 amino acids. The germline CDR1 and CDR2 sequences are SQVTM and ANQGSEA. J was trimmed by 6 bases and V by 5 bases; bases with no gene match: 5. The CDR3 here is CSVTGGSTEQYF. As DNA, the CDR3 is TGCAGCGTTACAGGGGGCTCGACCGAGCAGTACTTC.

The rearrangement links TRBV4-3 to TRBJ2-1, with 9 bases fitting TRBD2. CDR1 and CDR2 from the germline V gene are LGHNA and YSLEER. This CDR3 region has 20 residues. V shed 3 bases, J shed 2 bases, and the junction held 17 bases outside the gene matches. The CDR3 DNA reads TGCGCCAGCAGCCAGGGGAGTGGGCTAGCGGGACAAGGCCCCTACAATGAGCAGTTCTTC. This codes for CASSQGSGLAGQGPYNEQFF.

The chain is built from TRBV6-1 and TRBJ1-3; 8 bases are a match to TRBD1. In germline, CDR1 is MNHNS, CDR2 SASEGT. The CDR3 runs to 16 residues. Unmatched junction bases numbered 6, after V lost 1 base and J lost 4 bases. The CDR3 protein is CASSEVGRGLGNTIYF. The CDR3, as DNA: TGTGCCAGCAGTGAAGTTGGCAGGGGGCTAGGAAACACCATATATTTT.

This chain connects TRBV27 to TRBJ2-1, with D hard to call. Trimming took 6 bases from V and 5 from J, leaving 17 bases between them. Germline-derived CDR1 and CDR2 are MNHEY and SMNVEV (reference sequence). The CDR3 spans 15 residues. CDR3 sequence reads: CASRLLNSRNNEQFF. The CDR3 DNA sequence: TGTGCCAGCAGGTTGCTAAACTCCAGGAACAATGAGCAGTTCTTC.

The sample holds many counts of this clone. The rearrangement joins TRBV6-6 to TRBJ2-3, with D perhaps matching TRBD2 (6 bases). This CDR3 is built from 14 residues. Trimming pared 4 bases from V and 3 bases from J, leaving 11 bases between. Germline values: CDR1 MNHNY, CDR2 SVGAGI (reference sequence). This chain's CDR3 is CASSWNSGTDTQYF. Here the CDR3 DNA reads TGTGCCAGCAGTTGGAATAGCGGAACAGATACGCAGTATTTT.

J is TRBJ2-7 and V is TRBV11-2, with D uncertain. The CDR3 has 15 amino acids. Trimming took 2 bases from V and 2 from J, leaving 13 bases between them. Looked up from germline, CDR1 is SGHAT and CDR2 is FQNNGV. The chain's CDR3 is CASSLNRGPTYEQYF. The CDR3 bases are TGTGCCAGCAGCTTAAATCGTGGTCCTACCTACGAGCAGTACTTC.

The chain links TRBV7-3 to TRBJ2-3; possible D gene TRBD1, 6 bases. Trimming took off 7 bases at V and 0 bases at J, with 8 bases between the two ends. Germline CDR1 is SGHTA and CDR2 is FQGTGA. The CDR3 totals 13 residues. The CDR3 DNA follows: TGTGCCAGCAAACAGGGAAGCACAGATACGCAGTATTTT. Protein sequence: CASKQGSTDTQYF.

The chain is built from TRBV29-1 and TRBJ1-4; TRBD1 matches at 7 bases. V lost 7 bases to trimming and J lost 4 bases; unmatched junction nucleotides: 3. The V gene's germline CDR1 is SQVTM and CDR2 ANQGSEA. The CDR3 extends over 12 amino acids. The CDR3 nucleotides are TGCAGCGGGACAGGAAATAATGAAAAACTGTTTTTT. Its protein is CSGTGNNEKLFF.

The chain joins TRBV11-2 to TRBJ1-1; unclear D gene. The V end lost 5 bases, the J end lost 0 bases, and 10 bases lay between the germline ends. This CDR3 is 14 amino acids long. The germline V gene encodes CDR1 SGHAT and CDR2 FQNNGV. The chain's CDR3 is CASSPGFMNTEAFF. In nucleotides, the CDR3 is TGTGCCAGCAGCCCGGGATTCATGAACACTGAAGCTTTCTTT.